This T cell receptor (beta chain) was sequenced for a study of blood T cell repertoires in COVID-19. Per the study methods: Counts of nucleated cells, estimated from reference gene primer amplification, were obtained. Assay used: immunoSEQ multiplex PCR; TCRdb lists only in-frame clones, some missing. V and J calls and clone size are as listed in that table; D and trimming were resolved from the DNA. The profile shows roughly 450,000 clones, 80% to 95% of them singletons. Germline CDR1 is MGHRA and CDR2 is YSYEKL. V was shortened by 4 bases and J by 0 bases, with 12 bases between the two germline ends. CDR3 length: 16 amino acids.

The sequenced material came from PBMCs or T cells enriched from blood (not recorded which). This sequence was found in a young man who had recovered from COVID-19. The chain carries TRBV4-1 and TRBJ2-2; D remains ambiguous. Written as DNA, the CDR3 is TGCGCCAGCAGCCGAGTAGTCTTAGCGAACACCGGGGAGCTGTTTTTT. Translating it yields CASSRVVLANTGELFF.